This TCR beta chain is drawn from a study of monozygotic twins with inflammatory bowel disease. Findings and caveats of the study: Findings did not support one strong IBD-associated signal or clonotype.

Comments on this clonotype: Its antigen remains unknown.

Amplification of TCRalpha and TCRbeta cDNA involved two nested PCRs that ran for roughly 17 and 9 cycles. TCRdb reprocessed the 5' RACE reads and reports one entry per CDR3 protein, with no DNA. The sample holds some 150,000 distinct CDR3 sequences. The CDR3 contains 17 residues. This receptor was taken from a human donor with ulcerative colitis or Crohn's disease, or a healthy co-twin of an affected twin (not recorded which). The chain is built from TRBV12-3 or TRBV12-4 and TRBJ1-2; TCRdb reports TRBD1, a call that lacks DNA to check it against. The sequencing input was blood. Here the CDR3 reads CASSLSGTGAWRDGYTF.